A single sample gave rise to the 20 T cell receptor beta chains below, sequenced in a study of read filtering for tumor transcriptome and immune sequencing. This library used roughly 370 ng RNA and molecular barcoded adaptors spanning alpha/delta and beta/gamma chains. TCRdb re-called the reads with MiXCR, one entry per CDR3 protein. The table shows some 140,000 distinct CDR3 sequences, with roughly an eighth occurring only once. Sequencing used a population of CD138-negative cells sorted from bone marrow. These receptors came from a donor aged 40 or older with multiple myeloma.

With respect to this clonotype: With a much larger clone just one base away, this may be a read error. Given the absence of the conserved phenylalanine or tryptophan at the CDR3 end, a read error is likely. In DNA, the CDR3 is TGTGCCAGCAGCCTACAGGGTACGGGAGTGTCCTACAATGAGCAGTTCCTC. Translation: CASSLQGTGVSYNEQFL. The J gene is TRBJ2-1, the V gene TRBV7-2; D could derive from TRBD1 or TRBD2 (6 bases each). Germline V gene lookup returns CDR1 SGHTA and CDR2 FQGNSA. This CDR3 has 17 residues. The V end was cut by 5 bases, the J end by 1 base, with 18 bases between.

This clonotype was picked up many times. J is TRBJ2-1 and V is TRBV18; 7 bases map to TRBD2. This CDR3 spans 16 amino acids. Germline CDR1 KGHSH, CDR2 LQKENI. Trimming cost V 0 bases and J 9 bases; bases outside gene matches: 11. CDR3 in amino acids: CASSPPGAGVFGEQFF. As DNA, the CDR3 is TGTGCCAGCTCACCACCTGGGGCGGGAGTCTTCGGTGAGCAGTTCTTC.

This clonotype was detected many times. The rearrangement uses TRBV7-6 and TRBJ2-3; D could derive from TRBD1 or TRBD2 (5 bases each). CDR3 size: 16 residues. Germline V gene lookup returns CDR1 SGHVS and CDR2 FNYEAQ. V was trimmed by 2 bases and J by 5 bases, leaving 17 bases between them. The CDR3 nucleotides read TGTGCCAGCAGCTTATCAACAAGCGGAACAGGAGATACGCAGTATTTT. This codes for CASSLSTSGTGDTQYF.

This clonotype was seen only a few times. The rearrangement uses TRBV14 and TRBJ2-1; the D gene is possibly TRBD2 (6 bases). Trimming pared 6 bases from V and 6 bases from J, leaving 9 bases between. This CDR3 has 12 residues. Germline CDR1 SGHDN, CDR2 FVKESK. The CDR3 bases are TGTGCCAGCAGTCGGGACTTCAATGAGCAGTTCTTC. Amino acid sequence: CASSRDFNEQFF. The whole variable domain, filled in from reference TRBV14 and TRBJ2-1, reads EAGVTQFPSHSVIEKGQTVTLRCDPISGHDNLYWYRRVMGKEIKFLLHFVKESKQDESGMPNNRFLAERTGGTYSTLKVQPAELEDSGVYFCASSRDFNEQFFGPGTRLTVL.

In regard to this clonotype: This could be a read error, since a much larger clone is one nucleotide away. V and J are TRBV7-3 and TRBJ2-3, with D perhaps TRBD1 or TRBD2 (5 bases each). V lost 2 bases and J 8 bases, leaving 17 bases between the germline ends. The germline V gene encodes CDR1 SGHTA and CDR2 FQGTGA. The CDR3 runs to 15 residues. The CDR3 DNA is TGTGCCAGCAGCTTACCCCCCGGAAAGAGGGGTACGCAGTATTTT. It encodes CASSLPPGKRGTQYF.

This clonotype was seen a few times. The genes are TRBV18 and TRBJ1-5, with TRBD1 matching over 10 bases. CDR3 length equals 16 residues. Looked up from germline, CDR1 is KGHSH and CDR2 is LQKENI. J lost 6 bases, V lost 5 bases, and 10 bases had no gene match. Here the CDR3 DNA reads TGTGCCAGCTCAAGACGCACCGGGACAGGGGCTCAGCCCCAGCATTTT. Translating gives CASSRRTGTGAQPQHF.

This clonotype has a count of ten or more. This sequence joins TRBV7-9 and TRBJ1-5; D not resolved. There are 12 residues in the CDR3. With 1 base removed from V and 7 bases from J, the gap between germline ends came to 5 bases. Germline V gene lookup returns CDR1 SEHNR and CDR2 FQNEAQ (reference sequence). The CDR3, as DNA: TGTGCCAGCAGCTTAGGGGTGCAGCCCCAGCATTTT. As protein: CASSLGVQPQHF.

This clonotype was detected ten times or more. The V and J genes are TRBV7-3 and TRBJ2-1; D is uncertain. CDR3 length equals 12 residues. The germline CDR1 and CDR2 sequences are SGHTA and FQGTGA. V was shortened by 5 bases and J by 6 bases, with 8 bases between the two germline ends. The CDR3 DNA reads TGTGCCAGCAGCCCCGGTCGCAATGAGCAGTTCTTC. Translated: CASSPGRNEQFF.

This clonotype occurred once. This could be a read error, since a much larger clone is one nucleotide away. The chain combines TRBV15 with TRBJ2-1; D unresolved. V was trimmed by 1 base and J by 8 bases, leaving 18 bases between them. Germline CDR1 is LNHNV and CDR2 is YYDKDF (reference sequence). The CDR3 spans 16 residues. CDR3 nucleotide sequence: TGTGCCACCAGCAGAGGTTACCCGGTAGTTAAGGATGAGCAGTTCTTC. Translating it yields CATSRGYPVVKDEQFF.

There are many counts of this clonotype. CDR3 DNA: TGTGCCAGCAGCTTGTTGTCGTACCAAGAGACCCAGTACTTC. It codes for CASSLLSYQETQYF. The chain employs TRBV5-6 and TRBJ2-5, with D unclear. Trimming stripped 1 base from V and 0 bases from J, with 7 bases between. In germline, CDR1 is SGHDT, CDR2 YYEEEE. This CDR3 region has 14 residues.

A few counts support this clonotype. V gene TRBV19 combines with J gene TRBJ2-7; weak D call: TRBD1 (6 bases). The germline gives CDR1 LNHDA, CDR2 SQIVND (reference sequence). There are 14 residues in the CDR3. Trimming stripped 3 bases from V and 2 bases from J, with 11 bases between. CDR3: CASSMGTPTYEQYF. The CDR3 bases are TGTGCCAGTAGTATGGGGACACCAACCTACGAGCAGTACTTC.

This clonotype was counted at least ten times. The CDR3 DNA sequence: TGTGCCAGCAGCCAAGCGGCGTCTAGCGGGAGTCGGTACAATGAGCAGTTCTTC. Its protein product is CASSQAASSGSRYNEQFF. The rearrangement uses TRBV7-9 and TRBJ2-1; 10 bases map to TRBD2. Trimming took 5 bases from V and 4 from J; bases not matched to a gene: 14. Germline V lookup: CDR1 SEHNR, CDR2 FQNEAQ (reference sequence). The length of the CDR3 is 18 residues. The full variable domain, completed using reference TRBV7-9 and TRBJ2-1, is DTGVSQNPRHKITKRGQNVTFRCDPISEHNRLYWYRQTLGQGPEFLTYFQNEAQLEKSRLLSDRFSAERPKGSFSTLEIQRTEQGDSAMYLCASSQAASSGSRYNEQFFGPGTRLTVL.

This chain connects TRBV30 to TRBJ2-2; 11 bases agree with TRBD2. From germline, CDR1 is GTSNPN and CDR2 SVGIG (reference sequence). CDR3 length: 15 amino acids. With 4 bases clipped from V and 6 bases from J, the junction kept 7 bases outside the gene matches. The CDR3 spells CAWKWASGRSGELFF. CDR3 nucleotides: TGTGCCTGGAAATGGGCTAGCGGGAGGTCCGGGGAGCTGTTTTTT.

This clonotype appeared many times. The rearrangement joins TRBV2 to TRBJ2-5, with D possibly being TRBD1 (6 bases). Germline CDR1 is SNHLY and CDR2 is FYNNEI. The CDR3 loop spans 13 amino acids. V lost 7 bases and J lost 2, with 11 bases in between. In DNA, the CDR3 is TGTGCCAGCATTTCGACAGGTCAAGAGACCCAGTACTTC. Amino acid sequence: CASISTGQETQYF.

The rearrangement links TRBV6-5 to TRBJ2-7; no firm D call. The germline CDR1 and CDR2 sequences are MNHEY and SVGAGI. This CDR3 has 14 residues. Between the trimmed V and J ends, which lost 5 bases and 5 bases, there was a span of 16 bases. CDR3 loop: CASSEFERKHEQYF. The CDR3, as DNA: TGTGCCAGCAGTGAATTCGAGCGCAAACACGAGCAGTACTTC.

In its sample, this clonotype was seen many times. The chain carries TRBV20-1 and TRBJ1-1; TRBD1 agrees at 10 bases. Germline lookup yields CDR1 DFQATT and CDR2 SNEGSKA (reference sequence). With V trimmed by 1 base and J by 3 bases, 5 bases remained unmatched. The CDR3 runs 15 residues. CDR3 nucleotide sequence: TGCAGTGCTAGAGGGACAGGGGGTTGGGACACTGAAGCTTTCTTT. Translation gives CSARGTGGWDTEAFF.

This clonotype was detected a few times. The chain has TRBV19 and TRBJ2-5; 12 nucleotides line up with TRBD2. Germline V CDR1 and CDR2: LNHDA, SQIVND (reference sequence). The CDR3 spans 17 residues. Unmatched junction bases numbered 6, after V lost 1 base and J lost 3 bases. The CDR3 sequence: CASSIGRTSGIKETQYF. In DNA form, the CDR3 reads TGTGCCAGTAGTATAGGGAGGACTAGCGGGATCAAAGAGACCCAGTACTTC.

This clonotype was seen a handful of times. The chain employs TRBV5-1 and TRBJ2-1; D is ambiguous. Germline values: CDR1 SGHRS, CDR2 YFSETQ. Trimming removed 0 bases from V and 9 bases from J, with 13 bases in between. This CDR3 is built from 14 residues. CDR3 in amino acids: CASSLDLPDSEQFF. In DNA form, the CDR3 reads TGCGCCAGCAGCTTGGACCTCCCGGATTCTGAGCAGTTCTTC.

This clonotype occurred a few times. For the CDR3, the DNA is TGCGCCAGCGGAACTAGGGACAGGTCGCGGGGGGATACGCAGTATTTT. It yields the protein CASGTRDRSRGDTQYF. V and J are TRBV4-3 and TRBJ2-3, with D possibly being TRBD1 (8 bases). Germline V gives CDR1 LGHNA, CDR2 YSLEER. Trimming took off 8 bases at V and 6 bases at J, with 24 bases between the two ends. The CDR3 length is 16 residues.

This clonotype was found many times. Here the CDR3 reads CASSQRRGGNQPQHF. DNA for the CDR3: TGCGCCAGCAGCCAAAGGAGGGGTGGCAATCAGCCCCAGCATTTT. The rearrangement joins TRBV4-3 to TRBJ1-5; D is perhaps TRBD1 (5 bases). CDR3 length: 15 amino acids. The V end lost 2 bases, the J end lost 2 bases, and 10 bases lay between the germline ends. Germline CDR1 and CDR2: LGHNA and YSLEER.